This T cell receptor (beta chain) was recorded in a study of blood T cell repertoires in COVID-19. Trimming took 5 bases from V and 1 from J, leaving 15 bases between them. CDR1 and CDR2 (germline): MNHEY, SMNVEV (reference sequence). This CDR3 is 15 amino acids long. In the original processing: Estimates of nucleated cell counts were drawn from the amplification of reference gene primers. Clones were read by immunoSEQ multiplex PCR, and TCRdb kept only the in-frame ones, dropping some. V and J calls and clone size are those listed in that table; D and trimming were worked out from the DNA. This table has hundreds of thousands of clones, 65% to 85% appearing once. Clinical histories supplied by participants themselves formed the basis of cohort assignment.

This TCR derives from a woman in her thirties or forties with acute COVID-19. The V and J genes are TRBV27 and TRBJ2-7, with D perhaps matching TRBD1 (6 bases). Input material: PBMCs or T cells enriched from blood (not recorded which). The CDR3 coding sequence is TGTGCCAGCAGTCCGGGGTGGGGGCCTTCCTACGAGCAGTACTTC. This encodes CASSPGWGPSYEQYF.